The next 8 T cell receptor beta chains were all read from a single sample in a study of cytomegalovirus exposure and HLA in healthy donors. The PCR made use of 60 Vbeta and 13 Jbeta primers. Produced via immunoSEQ multiplex PCR; TCRdb's table is partial and in-frame only. Of roughly 140,000 clones in the sample, around 77% are singletons; the top ten hold under 2.5%. Sequenced material: PBMCs. Source of these receptors: a man aged 25 to 40 in good health and CMV-seronegative.

The rearrangement joins TRBV27 to TRBJ2-1; the D is unclear. The CDR3 length is 15 residues. Trimming removed 7 bases from V and 1 base from J, with 14 bases in between. The V gene's germline CDR1 is MNHEY and CDR2 SMNVEV (reference sequence). The CDR3 protein is CASTPTAPSYNEQFF. The CDR3 nucleotides are TGTGCCAGCACCCCGACTGCCCCTTCCTACAATGAGCAGTTCTTC.

In this sample, this clone turned up once. This rearrangement joins TRBV28 to TRBJ2-7, with 9 bases that match TRBD1. The CDR3 consists of 15 residues. Germline values: CDR1 MDHEN, CDR2 SYDVKM. V gave up 7 bases and J gave up 2 bases; unmatched junction bases: 9. Here the CDR3 reads CASTLGQGHTYEQYF. In DNA, the CDR3 is TGTGCCAGCACCTTAGGACAGGGGCACACCTACGAGCAGTACTTC.

Only one count was recorded for this clone. CDR3 sequence reads: CASSLRQGLWGYTF. Here the CDR3 DNA reads TGTGCCAGCAGCTTGCGTCAGGGTCTTTGGGGCTACACCTTC. The chain combines TRBV13 with TRBJ1-2; tentative D call: TRBD1 (5 bases). V dropped 3 bases and J dropped 8 bases, with 16 bases sitting between them. This CDR3 is built from 14 residues. Germline lookup yields CDR1 PRHDT and CDR2 FYEKMQ (reference sequence).

This chain connects TRBV6-5 to TRBJ2-3; 11 bases are shared with TRBD2. V lost 2 bases, J lost 5 bases, and 6 bases stayed unmatched. This CDR3 comprises 16 residues. Germline CDR1 reads MNHEY; CDR2 reads SVGAGI. This chain's CDR3 is CASSYGSGGALDTQYF. CDR3 DNA: TGTGCCAGCAGTTACGGTAGCGGGGGGGCTTTAGATACGCAGTATTTT.

This sequence joins TRBV29-1 and TRBJ2-1; D not resolved. V was clipped by 0 bases and J by 6 bases, with 9 bases between them. The germline gives CDR1 SQVTM, CDR2 ANQGSEA. The CDR3 is made up of 13 amino acids. In DNA form, the CDR3 reads TGCAGCGTTGAAGAAAACCCCGGCAATGAGCAGTTCTTC. Protein: CSVEENPGNEQFF.

The chain couples TRBV21-1 to TRBJ2-7; TRBD1, the table's D call, lacks a check against the DNA. TRBV21-1 is flagged as a pseudogene. The CDR3 length is 16 residues. Here the CDR3 reads CASSAPGTGATYEQYF. CDR3 in DNA: TGTGCCAGCAGCGCTCCCGGGACAGGGGCTACCTACGAGCAGTACTTC.

The chain links TRBV10-2 to TRBJ2-2; 11 bases are a match to TRBD1. The CDR3 contains 14 residues. The junction had 3 bases not matched to a gene; V was cut back by 6 bases and J by 6 bases. CDR1 is WSHSY, CDR2 SAAADI, per germline. The CDR3 DNA reads TGCGCCAGCAGGCCGGGACAGGGGGCCGGGGAGCTGTTTTTT. Protein: CASRPGQGAGELFF.

The chain employs TRBV4-1 and TRBJ2-3; 10 nucleotides agree with TRBD2. Germline assignment: CDR1 MGHRA and CDR2 YSYEKL. V trimming: 3 bases; J trimming: 3 bases; junction bases outside the gene matches: 9. The CDR3 covers 17 residues. The CDR3 loop reads CASSQGQRGGPTDTQYF. CDR3 DNA sequence: TGCGCCAGCAGCCAGGGGCAGCGGGGGGGCCCGACAGATACGCAGTATTTT.